The T cell receptor beta chain under discussion was sequenced for a study of control samples from healthy donors and cancer patients. The assay was immunoSEQ multiplex PCR, and TCRdb's table has in-frame clones only and misses some. The table has 120,000 to 150,000 clones, around 90% seen once. V was clipped by 5 bases and J by 5 bases; unmatched bases: 11. This CDR3 contains 15 residues. Germline V lookup: CDR1 MNHNY, CDR2 SVGAGI (reference sequence). The chain couples TRBV6-6 to TRBJ2-5, with 7 bases aligning to TRBD1. This TCR was sampled from a man younger than 40 in good health. Sequences were obtained from blood. The CDR3 reads CASSVPAGGSETQYF. DNA of the CDR3: TGTGCCAGCAGTGTACCAGCAGGGGGTTCGGAGACCCAGTACTTC.